In this sample, the clone carrying this TCR beta chain turned up many times. Its specificity is unknown. These data are taken from a study of regulatory T cells in long-lasting Graves disease. Regarding the study as a whole: There were preferences for TRBV28, TRBJ1-2 and TRBJ2-5 in persistent disease.

Trimming stripped 3 bases from V and 3 bases from J, with 11 bases between. The CDR3 covers 15 residues. HTBI primers from iRepertoire and Arm-PCR of CDR3 regions yielded the TCR beta libraries. TCRdb analysed the multiplex PCR reads with MiXCR anew, one entry per CDR3 protein. The sample lists 550,000 to 600,000 distinct CDR3 sequences; 15% to 20% were seen once. Time point reported: newly diagnosed GD, antithyroid drugs for less than 3 months. RNA from PBMCs was the source of the TCR library. The sample also formed part of further work on T cells in Graves' hyperthyroidism and ophthalmopathy. That source adds: Researchers ran a first-round RT-PCR on the TCR CDR3 using the HTBI primer set. The model made its ophthalmopathy prediction, and onset followed a median approximately six months later.

The input for sequencing was peripheral blood mononuclear cells (PBMCs), taken at new diagnosis, from a patient treated with antithyroid drugs. The receptor was derived from a man aged 18 to 30 with Graves disease. The chain combines TRBV12-3 or TRBV12-4 with TRBJ1-4, with TRBD1 as a possible D gene (5 bases). CDR3 bases: TGTGCCAGCAGTTTGGTCCAGGGCCCTAATGAAAAACTGTTTTTT. This encodes CASSLVQGPNEKLFF.